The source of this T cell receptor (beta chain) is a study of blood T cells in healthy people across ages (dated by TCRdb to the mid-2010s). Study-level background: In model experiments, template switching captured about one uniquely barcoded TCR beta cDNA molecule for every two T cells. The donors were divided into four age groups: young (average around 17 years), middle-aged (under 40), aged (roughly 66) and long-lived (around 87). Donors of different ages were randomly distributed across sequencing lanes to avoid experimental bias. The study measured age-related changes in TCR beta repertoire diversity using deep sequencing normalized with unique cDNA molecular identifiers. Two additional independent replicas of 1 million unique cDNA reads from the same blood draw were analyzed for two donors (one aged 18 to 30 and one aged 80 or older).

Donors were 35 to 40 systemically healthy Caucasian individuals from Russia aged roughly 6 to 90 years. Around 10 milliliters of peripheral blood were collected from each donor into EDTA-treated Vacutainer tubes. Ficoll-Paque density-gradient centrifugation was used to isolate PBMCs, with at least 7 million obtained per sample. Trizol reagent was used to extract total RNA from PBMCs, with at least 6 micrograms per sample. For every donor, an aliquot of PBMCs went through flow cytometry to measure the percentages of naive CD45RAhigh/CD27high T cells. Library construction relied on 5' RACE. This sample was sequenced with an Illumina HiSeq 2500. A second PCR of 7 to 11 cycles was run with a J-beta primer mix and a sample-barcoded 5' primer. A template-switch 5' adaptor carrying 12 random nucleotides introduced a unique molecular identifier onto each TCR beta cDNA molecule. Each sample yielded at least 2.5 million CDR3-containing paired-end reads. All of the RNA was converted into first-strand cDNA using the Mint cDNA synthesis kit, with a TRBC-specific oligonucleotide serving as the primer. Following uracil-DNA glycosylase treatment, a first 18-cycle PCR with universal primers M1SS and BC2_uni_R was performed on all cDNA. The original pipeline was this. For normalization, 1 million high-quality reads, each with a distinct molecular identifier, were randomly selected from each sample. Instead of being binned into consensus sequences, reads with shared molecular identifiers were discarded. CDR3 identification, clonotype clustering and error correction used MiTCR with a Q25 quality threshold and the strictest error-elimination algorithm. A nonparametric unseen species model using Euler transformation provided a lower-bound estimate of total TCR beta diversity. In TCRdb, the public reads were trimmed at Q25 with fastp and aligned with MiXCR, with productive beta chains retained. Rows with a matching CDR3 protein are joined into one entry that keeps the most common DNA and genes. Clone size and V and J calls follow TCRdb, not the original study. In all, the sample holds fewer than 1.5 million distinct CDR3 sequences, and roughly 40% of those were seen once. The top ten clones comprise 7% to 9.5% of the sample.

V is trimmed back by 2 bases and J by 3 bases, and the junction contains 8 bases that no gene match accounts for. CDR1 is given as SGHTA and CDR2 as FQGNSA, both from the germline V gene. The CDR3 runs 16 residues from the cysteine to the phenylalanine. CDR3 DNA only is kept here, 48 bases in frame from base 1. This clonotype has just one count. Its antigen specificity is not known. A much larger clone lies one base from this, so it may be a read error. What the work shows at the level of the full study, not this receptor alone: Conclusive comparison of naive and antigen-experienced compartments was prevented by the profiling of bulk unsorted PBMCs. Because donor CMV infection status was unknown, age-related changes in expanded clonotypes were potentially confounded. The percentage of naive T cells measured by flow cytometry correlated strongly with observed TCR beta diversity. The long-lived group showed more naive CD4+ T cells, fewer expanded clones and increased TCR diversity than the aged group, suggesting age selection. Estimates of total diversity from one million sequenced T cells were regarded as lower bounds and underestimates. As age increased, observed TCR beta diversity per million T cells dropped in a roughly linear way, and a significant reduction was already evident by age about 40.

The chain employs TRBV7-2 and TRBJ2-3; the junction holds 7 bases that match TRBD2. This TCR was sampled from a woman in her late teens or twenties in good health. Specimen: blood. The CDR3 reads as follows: CASSLQAASGTDTQYF. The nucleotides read TGTGCCAGCAGCTTACAAGCGGCTAGCGGAACAGATACGCAGTATTTT.